These 14 T cell receptor beta chains were all obtained from the same sample, sequenced in a study of shared clonotypes between healthy human individuals. TCRdb's copy holds only in-frame clones and misses some; the assay was immunoSEQ multiplex PCR. The sample holds under 2.5 million clones, roughly 92% seen once. The material sequenced was naive CD4+ T cells from PBMCs. Documented subset: CD45RA+ positively selected. These receptors all come from a young man in good health. Some clones in this sample may be carry-over from other donors' samples.

The V and J genes are TRBV7-3 and TRBJ2-2; D is ambiguous. The CDR3 has 15 amino acids. V lost 0 bases and J 6 bases, leaving 11 bases between the germline ends. Germline values: CDR1 SGHTA, CDR2 FQGTGA. The CDR3 is CASSLTQLGAGELFF. The DNA for the CDR3 is TGTGCCAGCAGCTTAACGCAACTCGGTGCCGGGGAGCTGTTTTTT.

The genes are TRBV11-2 and TRBJ1-2; D gene unclear. Germline V CDR1 and CDR2: SGHAT, FQNNGV. The CDR3 spans 13 residues. Trimming removed 2 bases at V and 8 bases at J, with 12 bases between. The CDR3 protein is CASSLRTVGGYTF. CDR3 DNA: TGTGCCAGCAGCTTAAGAACAGTCGGGGGCTACACCTTC.

The chain carries TRBV28 and TRBJ2-7, with D possibly being TRBD1 (6 bases). The germline gives CDR1 MDHEN, CDR2 SYDVKM. This CDR3 spans 15 amino acids. Trimming stripped 6 bases from V and 5 bases from J, with 20 bases between. CDR3: CASSLTGRGTNEQYF. CDR3 in DNA: TGTGCCAGCAGCCTAACGGGCAGGGGAACAAACGAGCAGTACTTC.

The V and J genes are TRBV28 and TRBJ2-5; weak D call: TRBD2 (5 bases). CDR1 and CDR2 from the germline V gene are MDHEN and SYDVKM. The CDR3 spans 12 residues. Trimming took off 4 bases at V and 9 bases at J, with 12 bases between the two ends. The CDR3 region is CASSSGLLAQYF. In DNA form, the CDR3 reads TGTGCCAGCAGTTCCGGACTTCTGGCCCAGTACTTC.

The gene calls are TRBV5-1 and TRBJ1-2; no reliable D call. CDR1 SGHRS and CDR2 YFSETQ come from the germline V gene. V lost 4 bases and J 1 base, leaving 11 bases between the germline ends. The CDR3 sequence is 14 residues long. The CDR3 region has the DNA TGCGCCAGCAGCCCGCAGGACGGTAACTATGGCTACACCTTC. Translated: CASSPQDGNYGYTF.

V is TRBV5-1 and J is TRBJ2-3; TRBD2 matches 10 bases. With V trimmed by 3 bases and J by 7 bases, 11 bases remained unmatched. CDR1 is SGHRS, CDR2 YFSETQ, per germline. CDR3 length: 16 residues. For the CDR3, the DNA is TGCGCCAGCAGCTCACCCTCTAGCGGGAGTGGGCATACGCAGTATTTT. Translating gives CASSSPSSGSGHTQYF.

The chain combines TRBV7-2 with TRBJ2-1; 12 nucleotides line up with TRBD2. The CDR3 spans 17 residues. Per germline, CDR1 SGHTA and CDR2 FQGNSA. V shed 5 bases, J shed 3 bases, and the junction held 8 bases outside the gene matches. CDR3 in amino acids: CASSLGILAGGYNEQFF. CDR3 in DNA: TGTGCCAGCAGCCTGGGAATACTAGCGGGAGGCTACAATGAGCAGTTCTTC.

The chain has TRBV19 and TRBJ1-5, with D unresolved. This CDR3 has 14 amino acids. The V and J ends lost 5 bases and 1 base respectively, with 9 bases between them. Germline lookup yields CDR1 LNHDA and CDR2 SQIVND (reference sequence). CDR3 DNA: TGTGCCAGTAGTTTCCAGGCCAGCAATCAGCCCCAGCATTTT. The encoded protein is CASSFQASNQPQHF.

The rearrangement links TRBV9 to TRBJ2-5; a weak D match, TRBD2 (6 bases). Germline V gene sequence: CDR1 SGDLS, CDR2 YYNGEE. The CDR3 contains 15 residues. V was shortened by 4 bases and J by 10 bases, with 23 bases between the two germline ends. The CDR3 here is CASSLGRGPTMDQYF. The CDR3 DNA sequence: TGTGCCAGCAGCCTAGGGCGGGGCCCGACGATGGACCAGTACTTC.

To note about this clone: The sample holds other DNA sequences that translate to the same CDR3. The V and J genes are TRBV7-3 and TRBJ1-1; no clear D. With 0 bases removed from V and 2 bases from J, the gap between germline ends came to 7 bases. CDR1 and CDR2 from the germline V gene are SGHTA and FQGTGA. The CDR3 spans 14 residues. CDR3 residues: CASSLTGGNTEAFF. CDR3 coding DNA: TGTGCCAGCAGCTTAACCGGCGGTAACACTGAAGCTTTCTTT.

The count of this clone is one. Other DNA sequences in this sample translate to the same CDR3. The chain links TRBV5-1 to TRBJ2-5, with 8 bases fitting TRBD2. Per germline, CDR1 SGHRS and CDR2 YFSETQ. V was clipped by 3 bases and J by 1 base; unmatched bases: 11. This CDR3 comprises 17 residues. The CDR3 sequence: CASSSGGLAGGQETQYF. CDR3 nucleotide sequence: TGCGCCAGCAGCTCTGGGGGGCTAGCGGGTGGCCAAGAGACCCAGTACTTC.

This clone was seen a handful of times. The CDR3 DNA is TGCAGCGTCCATCTGACAGGACCCAACACTGAAGCTTTCTTT. Translation: CSVHLTGPNTEAFF. This chain uses TRBV29-1 with TRBJ1-1, with D possibly matching TRBD1 (6 bases). Germline CDR1 and CDR2: SQVTM and ANQGSEA. V shed 6 bases and J shed 2 bases, with 16 bases lying between them. The CDR3 is made up of 14 amino acids.

The chain recombines TRBV19 with TRBJ1-2; TRBD1 matches 8 bases. This CDR3 has 14 residues. Looked up from germline, CDR1 is LNHDA and CDR2 is SQIVND (reference sequence). J gave up 4 bases and V 5 bases, and 6 bases lay outside the gene matches. The CDR3 loop reads CASSVTGEAYGYTF. CDR3 sequence (DNA): TGTGCCAGTAGTGTGACAGGGGAGGCCTATGGCTACACCTTC.

The chain combines TRBV11-2 with TRBJ2-3; no clear D gene. V was pared by 4 bases and J by 4 bases, with 9 bases between. The CDR3 covers 13 residues. The germline V gene has CDR1 SGHAT and CDR2 FQNNGV. The CDR3 bases are TGTGCCAGCAGCTCGACGTTTTCAGATACGCAGTATTTT. It codes for CASSSTFSDTQYF. Full variable domain (missing parts from reference TRBV11-2 and TRBJ2-3): EAGVAQSPRYKIIEKRQSVAFWCNPISGHATLYWYQQILGQGPKLLIQFQNNGVVDDSQLPKDRFSAERLKGVDSTLKIQPAKLEDSAVYLCASSSTFSDTQYFGPGTRLTVL.